These 3 T cell receptor beta chains were sequenced from one sample in a study of blood T cell dynamics during melanoma immunotherapy. TCRdb's copy holds only in-frame clones and misses some; the assay was immunoSEQ multiplex PCR. The sample holds 15,000 or so clones, 85% to 90% seen once. Time point here: pre-treatment baseline. The sequences come from blood, collected from a patient treated with checkpoint blockade. The origin of the receptors is a human donor with melanoma.

The V gene is TRBV9, the J gene TRBJ2-1; no reliable D call. Germline CDR1 reads SGDLS; CDR2 reads YYNGEE. Trimming took 10 bases from V and 0 from J, leaving 11 bases between them. The CDR3 totals 13 residues. The CDR3 loop reads CAGKYSSYNEQFF. Written as DNA, the CDR3 is TGTGCCGGAAAATACAGCTCCTACAATGAGCAGTTCTTC.

This chain connects TRBV10-1 to TRBJ2-1; 10 nucleotides match TRBD2. With 3 bases clipped from V and 2 bases from J, the junction kept 4 bases outside the gene matches. The germline V gene has CDR1 WNHNN and CDR2 SYGVQD (reference sequence). CDR3 size: 16 residues. CDR3 DNA sequence: TGCGCCAGCAGTGACGCTAGCGGGGGAACCTACAATGAGCAGTTCTTC. As protein: CASSDASGGTYNEQFF.

The chain links TRBV7-9 to TRBJ2-5, with D maybe TRBD1 (5 bases). The germline V and J ends were trimmed by 2 bases and 3 bases, with 10 bases remaining between them. In germline, CDR1 is SEHNR, CDR2 FQNEAQ (reference sequence). CDR3 length: 14 residues. CDR3 sequence: CASSLLQGKETQYF. DNA of the CDR3: TGTGCCAGCAGCTTACTGCAGGGCAAAGAGACCCAGTACTTC.